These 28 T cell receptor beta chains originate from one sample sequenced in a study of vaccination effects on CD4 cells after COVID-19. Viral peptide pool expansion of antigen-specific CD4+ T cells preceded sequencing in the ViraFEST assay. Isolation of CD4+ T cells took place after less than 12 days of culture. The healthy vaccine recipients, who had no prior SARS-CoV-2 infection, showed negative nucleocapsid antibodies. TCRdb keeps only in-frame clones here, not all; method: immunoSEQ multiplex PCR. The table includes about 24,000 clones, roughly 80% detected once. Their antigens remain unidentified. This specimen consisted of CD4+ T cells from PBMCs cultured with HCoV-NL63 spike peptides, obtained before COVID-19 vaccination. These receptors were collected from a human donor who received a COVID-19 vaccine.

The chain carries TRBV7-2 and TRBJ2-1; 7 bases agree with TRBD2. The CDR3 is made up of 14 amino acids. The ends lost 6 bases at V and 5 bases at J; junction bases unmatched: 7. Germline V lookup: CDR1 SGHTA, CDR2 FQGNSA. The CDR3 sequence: CASSEPGLNNEQFF. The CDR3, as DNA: TGTGCCAGCAGTGAGCCGGGACTAAACAATGAGCAGTTCTTC.

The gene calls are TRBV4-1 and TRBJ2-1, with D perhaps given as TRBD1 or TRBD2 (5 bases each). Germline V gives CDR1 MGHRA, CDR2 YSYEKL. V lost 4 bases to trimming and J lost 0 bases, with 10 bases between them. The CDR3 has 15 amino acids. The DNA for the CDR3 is TGCGCCAGCAGCCTTTGGGGGAGCTCCTACAATGAGCAGTTCTTC. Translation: CASSLWGSSYNEQFF.

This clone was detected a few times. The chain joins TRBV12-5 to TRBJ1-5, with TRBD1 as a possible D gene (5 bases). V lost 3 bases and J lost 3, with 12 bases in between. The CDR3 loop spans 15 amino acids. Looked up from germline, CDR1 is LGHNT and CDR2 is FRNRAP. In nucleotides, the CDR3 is TGTGCTAGTGGTTTACGTAGGGACTCCAATCAGCCCCAGCATTTT. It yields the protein CASGLRRDSNQPQHF. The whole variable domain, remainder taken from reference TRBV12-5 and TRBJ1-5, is DARVTQTPRHKVTEMGQEVTMRCQPILGHNTVFWYRQTMMQGLELLAYFRNRAPLDDSGMPKDRFSAEMPDATLATLKIQPSEPRDSAVYFCASGLRRDSNQPQHFGDGTRLSIL.

CDR3 DNA: TGTGCCAGCAGCTCAGGGGACACCATATATTTT. Translated: CASSSGDTIYF. The V call is TRBV7-9, the J call TRBJ1-3; TRBD1 might be the D (6 bases). CDR1 SEHNR and CDR2 FQNEAQ come from the germline V gene (reference sequence). The CDR3 length is 11 residues. Trimming removed 4 bases from V and 8 bases from J, with 6 bases in between.

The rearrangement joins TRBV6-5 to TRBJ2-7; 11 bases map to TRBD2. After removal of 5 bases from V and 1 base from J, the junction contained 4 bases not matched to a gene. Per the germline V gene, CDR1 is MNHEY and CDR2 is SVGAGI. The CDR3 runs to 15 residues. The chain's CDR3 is CASSTSGGGSYEQYF. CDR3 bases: TGTGCCAGCAGTACTAGCGGGGGAGGGTCCTACGAGCAGTACTTC.

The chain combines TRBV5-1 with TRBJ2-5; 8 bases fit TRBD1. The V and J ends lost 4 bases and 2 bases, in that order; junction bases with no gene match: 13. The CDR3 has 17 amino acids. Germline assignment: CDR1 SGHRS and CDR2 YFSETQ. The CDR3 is CASSASSGTGTQETQYF. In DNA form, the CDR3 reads TGCGCCAGCAGCGCGTCCTCCGGGACAGGAACTCAAGAGACCCAGTACTTC.

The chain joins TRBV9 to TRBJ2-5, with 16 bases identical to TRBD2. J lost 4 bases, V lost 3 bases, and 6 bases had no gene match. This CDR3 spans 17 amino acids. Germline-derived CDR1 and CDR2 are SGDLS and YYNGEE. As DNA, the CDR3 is TGTGCCAGCAGCGCGGGACTAGCGGGGGGGCTCACAGAGACCCAGTACTTC. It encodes CASSAGLAGGLTETQYF.

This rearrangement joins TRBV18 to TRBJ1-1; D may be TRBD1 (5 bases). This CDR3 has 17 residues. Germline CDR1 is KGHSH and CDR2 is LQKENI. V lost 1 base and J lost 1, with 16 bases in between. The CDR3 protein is CASSPQAGVGRNTEAFF. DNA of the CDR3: TGTGCCAGCTCACCACAGGCGGGGGTCGGACGGAACACTGAAGCTTTCTTT.

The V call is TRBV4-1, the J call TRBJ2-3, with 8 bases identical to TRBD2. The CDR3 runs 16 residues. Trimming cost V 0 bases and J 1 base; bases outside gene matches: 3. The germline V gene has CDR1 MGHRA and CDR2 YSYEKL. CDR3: CASSQDGGLGTDTQYF. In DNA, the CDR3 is TGCGCCAGCAGCCAAGACGGGGGACTAGGCACAGATACGCAGTATTTT.

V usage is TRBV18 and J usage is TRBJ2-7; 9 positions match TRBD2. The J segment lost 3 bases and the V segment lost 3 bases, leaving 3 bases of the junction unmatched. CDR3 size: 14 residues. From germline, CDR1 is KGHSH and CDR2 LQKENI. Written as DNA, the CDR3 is TGTGCCAGCTCACCTACTAGCGGGCGCTACGAGCAGTACTTC. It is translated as CASSPTSGRYEQYF.

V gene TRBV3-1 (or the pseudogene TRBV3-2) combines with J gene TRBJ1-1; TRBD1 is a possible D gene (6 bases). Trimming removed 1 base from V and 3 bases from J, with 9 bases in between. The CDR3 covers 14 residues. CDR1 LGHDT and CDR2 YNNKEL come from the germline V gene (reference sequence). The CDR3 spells CASSQGGRDTEAFF. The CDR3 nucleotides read TGTGCCAGCAGCCAAGGGGGGCGAGACACTGAAGCTTTCTTT.

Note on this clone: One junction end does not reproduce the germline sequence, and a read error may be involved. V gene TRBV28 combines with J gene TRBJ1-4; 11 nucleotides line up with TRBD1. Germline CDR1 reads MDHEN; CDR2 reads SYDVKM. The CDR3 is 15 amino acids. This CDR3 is CASSLSGTGGEKLFF. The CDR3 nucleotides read TGTGCCAGCAGTTTGTCAGGGACAGGGGGTGAAAAATTGTTTTTT.

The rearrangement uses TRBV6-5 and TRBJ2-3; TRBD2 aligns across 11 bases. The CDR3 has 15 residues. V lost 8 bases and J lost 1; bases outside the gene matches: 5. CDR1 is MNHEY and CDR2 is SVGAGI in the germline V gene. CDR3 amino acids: CASVIAGGRTDTQYF. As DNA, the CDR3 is TGTGCCAGCGTAATAGCGGGGGGGCGCACAGATACGCAGTATTTT.

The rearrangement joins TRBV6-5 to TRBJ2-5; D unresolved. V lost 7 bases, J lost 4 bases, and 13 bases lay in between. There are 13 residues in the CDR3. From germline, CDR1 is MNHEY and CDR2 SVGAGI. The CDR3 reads CASIRAHGETQYF. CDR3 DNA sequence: TGTGCCAGCATCCGGGCCCATGGAGAGACCCAGTACTTC.

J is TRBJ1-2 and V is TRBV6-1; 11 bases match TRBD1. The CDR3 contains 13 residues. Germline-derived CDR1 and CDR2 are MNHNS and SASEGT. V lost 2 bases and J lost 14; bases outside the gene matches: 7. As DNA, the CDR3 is TGTGCCAGCAGTGAACCGGCGGACAGGGGGCGGACCTTC. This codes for CASSEPADRGRTF.

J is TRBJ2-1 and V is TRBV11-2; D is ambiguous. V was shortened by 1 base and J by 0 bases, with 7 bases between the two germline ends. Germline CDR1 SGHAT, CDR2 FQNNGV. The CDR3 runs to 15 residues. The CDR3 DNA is TGTGCCAGCAGCTTAGGTCGCAGCTCCTACAATGAGCAGTTCTTC. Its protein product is CASSLGRSSYNEQFF.

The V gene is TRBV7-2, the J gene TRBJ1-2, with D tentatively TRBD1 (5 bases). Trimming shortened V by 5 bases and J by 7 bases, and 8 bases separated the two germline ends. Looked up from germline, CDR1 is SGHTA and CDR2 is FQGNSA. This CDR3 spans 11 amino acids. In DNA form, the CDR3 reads TGTGCCAGCAGCCCAGGGTCTGGCTACACCTTC. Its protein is CASSPGSGYTF.

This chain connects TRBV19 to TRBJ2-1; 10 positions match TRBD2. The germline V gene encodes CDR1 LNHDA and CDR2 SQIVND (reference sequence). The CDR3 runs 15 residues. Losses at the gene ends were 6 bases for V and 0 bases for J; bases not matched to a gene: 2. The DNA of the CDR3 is TGTGCCAGTAGGGGACTAGCGCACTCCTACAATGAGCAGTTCTTC. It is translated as CASRGLAHSYNEQFF.

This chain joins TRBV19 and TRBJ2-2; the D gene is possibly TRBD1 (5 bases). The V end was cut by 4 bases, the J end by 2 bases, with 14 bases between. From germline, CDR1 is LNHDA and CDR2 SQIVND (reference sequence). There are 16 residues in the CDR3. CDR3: CASSTGHKINTGELFF. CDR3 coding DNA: TGTGCCAGTAGTACCGGACACAAAATTAACACCGGGGAGCTGTTTTTT.

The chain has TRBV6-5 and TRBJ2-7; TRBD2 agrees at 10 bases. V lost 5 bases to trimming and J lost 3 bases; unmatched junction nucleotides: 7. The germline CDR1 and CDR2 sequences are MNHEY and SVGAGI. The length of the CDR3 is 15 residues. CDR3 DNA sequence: TGTGCCAGCAGTCGTCCCGGGACTAGCGACTACGAGCAGTACTTC. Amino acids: CASSRPGTSDYEQYF.

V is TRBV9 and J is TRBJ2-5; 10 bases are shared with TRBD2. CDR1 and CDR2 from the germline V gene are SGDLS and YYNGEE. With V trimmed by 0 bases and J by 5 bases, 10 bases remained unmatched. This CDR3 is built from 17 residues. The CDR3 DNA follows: TGTGCCAGCAGCGTAGGAGCTAGCGGGAGTTCCGGGGAGACCCAGTACTTC. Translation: CASSVGASGSSGETQYF. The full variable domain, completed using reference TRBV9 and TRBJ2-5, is DSGVTQTPKHLITATGQRVTLRCSPRSGDLSVYWYQQSLDQGLQFLIQYYNGEERAKGNILERFSAQQFPDLHSELNLSSLELGDSALYFCASSVGASGSSGETQYFGPGTRLLVL.

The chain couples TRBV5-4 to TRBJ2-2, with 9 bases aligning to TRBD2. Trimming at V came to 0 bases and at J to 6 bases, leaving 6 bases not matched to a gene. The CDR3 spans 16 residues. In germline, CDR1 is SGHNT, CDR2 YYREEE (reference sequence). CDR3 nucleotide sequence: TGTGCCAGCAGCTTGGGTGCGGGAGGGGTTCCCGGGGAGCTGTTTTTT. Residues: CASSLGAGGVPGELFF.

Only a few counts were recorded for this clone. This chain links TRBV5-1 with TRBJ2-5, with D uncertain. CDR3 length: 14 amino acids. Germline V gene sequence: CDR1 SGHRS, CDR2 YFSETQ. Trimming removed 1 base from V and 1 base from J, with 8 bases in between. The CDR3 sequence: CASSLSQVQETQYF. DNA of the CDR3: TGCGCCAGCAGCTTGTCCCAGGTCCAAGAGACCCAGTACTTC.

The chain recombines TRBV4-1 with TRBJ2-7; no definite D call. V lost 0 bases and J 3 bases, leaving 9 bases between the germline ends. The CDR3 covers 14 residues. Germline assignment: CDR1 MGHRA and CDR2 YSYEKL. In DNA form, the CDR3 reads TGCGCCAGCAGCCAAGAGGCCACGTACTACGAGCAGTACTTC. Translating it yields CASSQEATYYEQYF.

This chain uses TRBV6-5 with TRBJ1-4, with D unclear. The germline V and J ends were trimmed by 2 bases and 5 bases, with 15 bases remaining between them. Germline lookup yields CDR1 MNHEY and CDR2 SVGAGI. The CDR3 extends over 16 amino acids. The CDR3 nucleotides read TGTGCCAGCAGTTACGATTATCAGATATACAATGAAAAACTGTTTTTT. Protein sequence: CASSYDYQIYNEKLFF.

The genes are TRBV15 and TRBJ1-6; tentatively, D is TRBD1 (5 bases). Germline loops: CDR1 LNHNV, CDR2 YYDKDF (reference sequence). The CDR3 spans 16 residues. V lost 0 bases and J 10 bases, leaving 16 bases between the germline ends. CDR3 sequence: CATSRDRAGSGSPLHF. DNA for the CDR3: TGTGCCACCAGCAGAGATCGGGCAGGGTCAGGCTCACCCCTCCACTTT.

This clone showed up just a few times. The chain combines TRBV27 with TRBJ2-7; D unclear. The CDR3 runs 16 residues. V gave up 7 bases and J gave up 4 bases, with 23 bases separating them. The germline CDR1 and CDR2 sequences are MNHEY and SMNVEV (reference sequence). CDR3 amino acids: CASTSLTGSLGYEQYF. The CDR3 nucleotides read TGTGCCAGCACCTCCCTCACCGGATCCCTGGGGTACGAGCAGTACTTC.

In DNA, the CDR3 is TGCGCCAGCAGCCAAGATCCAGGACTAAATGGCTACACCTTC. Amino acids: CASSQDPGLNGYTF. The gene calls are TRBV4-1 and TRBJ1-2; D is unclear. The CDR3 spans 14 residues. The germline V and J ends were trimmed by 0 bases and 6 bases, with 11 bases remaining between them. The germline V gene encodes CDR1 MGHRA and CDR2 YSYEKL.